The 21 T cell receptor beta chains below all came from one sample that was sequenced in a study of vaccination and CD4 T cells after COVID-19. Cultured CD4+ T cells had their DNA profiled by the Oncomine TCR Beta short-read assay. A single record per CDR3 protein comes from TCRdb applying MiXCR to the PCR reads. The sample holds approximately 11,000 distinct CDR3 sequences, more than 70% seen once. Treatment in this sample: approximately 11-day PBMC culture with coronavirus spike peptide pools or control peptides (ViraFEST assay). These TCRs are of unknown antigen specificity. The sequenced sample was CD4+ T cells from blood, cultured in vitro. Receptor source: a human donor who had recovered from COVID-19.

This sequence joins TRBV29-1 and TRBJ1-1, with D possibly being TRBD1 (5 bases). CDR3 length: 15 amino acids. Deletions cut 7 bases from V and 7 bases from J, with 25 bases between. Germline loops: CDR1 SQVTM, CDR2 ANQGSEA. The CDR3 DNA reads as TGCAGCGGAGGGGCTGGTCCGCGACACACATATGAAGCTTTCTTT. Its translation: CSGGAGPRHTYEAFF.

J is TRBJ2-2 and V is TRBV11-3, with 7 bases identical to TRBD1. The junction had 10 bases not matched to a gene; V was cut back by 5 bases and J by 4 bases. Germline-derived CDR1 and CDR2 are SGHNT and YENEEA. The CDR3 covers 16 residues. The CDR3 DNA reads TGTGCCAGCAGCGGCAGGGGACAGACAGGCACCGGGGAGCTGTTTTTT. Encoded protein: CASSGRGQTGTGELFF. The full variable domain, rest sourced from reference TRBV11-3 and TRBJ2-2, is EAGVVQSPRYKIIEKKQPVAFWCNPISGHNTLYWYLQNLGQGPELLIRYENEEAVDDSQLPKDRFSAERLKGVDSTLKIQPAELGDSAVYLCASSGRGQTGTGELFFGEGSRLTVL.

The rearrangement uses TRBV20-1 and TRBJ1-6, with D possibly matching TRBD1 (6 bases). Trimming left V 0 bases short and J 1 base short, with 7 bases between. The germline V gene has CDR1 DFQATT and CDR2 SNEGSKA (reference sequence). The CDR3 spans 15 residues. Written as DNA, the CDR3 is TGCAGTGCTAGAGACAGGGGTTCCTATAATTCACCCCTCCACTTT. Amino acids: CSARDRGSYNSPLHF.

The CDR3 DNA follows: TGCAGTGCTCGAAGGACAGGGGTTGGCTACACCTTC. Translating gives CSARRTGVGYTF. This rearrangement joins TRBV20-1 to TRBJ1-2, with 9 positions matching TRBD1. V was pared by 5 bases and J by 7 bases, with 5 bases of the junction left unmatched. This CDR3 comprises 12 residues. Germline V gene sequence: CDR1 DFQATT, CDR2 SNEGSKA (reference sequence).

The V call is TRBV2, the J call TRBJ2-1; either TRBD1 or TRBD2 may supply D (5 bases each). Germline V gene lookup returns CDR1 SNHLY and CDR2 FYNNEI. Trimming pared 7 bases from V and 0 bases from J, leaving 10 bases between. The CDR3 has 14 amino acids. This CDR3 reads CASMGVSSYNEQFF. CDR3 sequence (DNA): TGTGCCAGCATGGGGGTCAGCTCCTACAATGAGCAGTTCTTC.

DNA of the CDR3: TGTGCCAGCTCACTGGGACAGGGGGCCATAGGCTATGGCTACACCTTC. Residues: CASSLGQGAIGYGYTF. This chain joins TRBV18 and TRBJ1-2; 12 positions agree with TRBD1. The germline V gene has CDR1 KGHSH and CDR2 LQKENI. J lost 4 bases, V lost 4 bases, and 7 bases had no gene match. The CDR3 has 16 residues.

This sequence joins TRBV20-1 and TRBJ1-5; 8 bases fit TRBD1. The CDR3 has 14 residues. CDR1 DFQATT and CDR2 SNEGSKA come from the germline V gene (reference sequence). Trimming cost V 6 bases and J 0 bases; bases outside gene matches: 4. Written as DNA, the CDR3 is TGCAGTGCGACAGGGGACACTAGCAATCAGCCCCAGCATTTT. Its protein product is CSATGDTSNQPQHF.

The chain joins TRBV7-2 to TRBJ1-5; D perhaps matches TRBD1 (6 bases). With 3 bases removed from V and 7 bases from J, the gap between germline ends came to 13 bases. The CDR3 is made up of 14 amino acids. The germline CDR1 and CDR2 sequences are SGHTA and FQGNSA. Here the CDR3 DNA reads TGTGCCAGCAGCTTTGGGGGGCAGGGACAGCCCCAGCATTTT. The encoded protein is CASSFGGQGQPQHF.

The rearrangement links TRBV20-1 to TRBJ2-2; TRBD2 might be the D (5 bases). This CDR3 is 14 amino acids long. Germline CDR1 and CDR2: DFQATT and SNEGSKA (reference sequence). V was trimmed by 6 bases and J by 7 bases, leaving 18 bases between them. Here the CDR3 DNA reads TGCAGTGCCCCGAAGAGAGGAGGTGGCGGGGAGCTGTTTTTT. It yields the protein CSAPKRGGGGELFF.

The V call is TRBV6-1, the J call TRBJ2-7; the match to TRBD1 covers 11 bases. The trim removed 6 bases at V and 0 bases at J, leaving 13 bases unmatched. There are 18 residues in the CDR3. Germline loops: CDR1 MNHNS, CDR2 SASEGT. DNA of the CDR3: TGTGCCAGCAGCGTCGCCGGGACAGGGGGTGGAGGCTCCTACGAGCAGTACTTC. Encoded protein: CASSVAGTGGGGSYEQYF.

The chain couples TRBV14 to TRBJ1-6; perhaps TRBD1 as D (5 bases). This CDR3 contains 16 residues. V lost 4 bases, J lost 7 bases, and 17 bases lay in between. Germline CDR1 reads SGHDN; CDR2 reads FVKESK. The CDR3 loop is CASSPHLGVGNSPLHF. The CDR3 nucleotides are TGTGCCAGCAGCCCCCACCTGGGGGTCGGGAATTCACCCCTCCACTTT.

This clonotype was seen just once. The chain couples TRBV19 to TRBJ1-3; D perhaps matches TRBD1 (6 bases). V was pared by 6 bases and J by 0 bases, with 18 bases between. Germline loops: CDR1 LNHDA, CDR2 SQIVND (reference sequence). The CDR3 is made up of 17 amino acids. The CDR3 spells CASRRGGGLRSGNTIYF. The CDR3 coding sequence is TGTGCCAGTAGGAGGGGTGGGGGCCTCCGCTCTGGAAACACCATATATTTT.

The J gene is TRBJ2-3, the V gene TRBV5-1, with D unresolved. Germline assignment: CDR1 SGHRS and CDR2 YFSETQ. The V gene lost 1 base and the J gene lost 0 bases, with 6 bases spanning the gap. The CDR3 contains 14 residues. Written as DNA, the CDR3 is TGCGCCAGCAGCTTGTCCCTGAGCACAGATACGCAGTATTTT. Translation: CASSLSLSTDTQYF.

This chain connects TRBV7-9 to TRBJ1-2; the D gene is possibly TRBD1 (5 bases). The CDR3 is 14 amino acids. The germline V gene has CDR1 SEHNR and CDR2 FQNEAQ (reference sequence). V lost 2 bases, J lost 3 bases, and 10 bases lay in between. Here the CDR3 DNA reads TGTGCCAGCAGCTTAAATCAGGGAGACTATGGCTACACCTTC. Translating gives CASSLNQGDYGYTF.

The chain has TRBV5-6 and TRBJ1-2, with 7 bases identical to TRBD1. The V and J ends lost 1 base and 1 base, in that order; junction bases with no gene match: 10. This CDR3 has 17 amino acids. CDR1 and CDR2 (germline): SGHDT, YYEEEE. The CDR3 sequence: CASSLIDRQGGNYGYTF. The CDR3 bases are TGTGCCAGCAGCTTGATAGACAGACAGGGAGGTAACTATGGCTACACCTTC.

This clonotype was observed a handful of times. The V call is TRBV11-2, the J call TRBJ1-2; D is undetermined. The CDR3 totals 13 residues. Between the trimmed V and J ends, which lost 4 bases and 4 bases, there was a span of 10 bases. Germline loops: CDR1 SGHAT, CDR2 FQNNGV. CDR3 amino acids: CASSSSTAYGYTF. The CDR3 nucleotides are TGTGCCAGCAGCTCCTCTACAGCCTATGGCTACACCTTC.

The chain combines TRBV14 with TRBJ1-2, with D perhaps matching TRBD1 (6 bases). The CDR3 runs to 17 residues. Germline assignment: CDR1 SGHDN and CDR2 FVKESK. Between the trimmed V and J ends, which lost 1 base and 0 bases, there was a span of 15 bases. CDR3 sequence reads: CASSQARTASSNYGYTF. DNA of the CDR3: TGTGCCAGCAGCCAAGCCCGGACAGCCTCGTCTAACTATGGCTACACCTTC.

This clonotype was observed a few times. V usage is TRBV7-3 and J usage is TRBJ1-1; maybe TRBD1 (5 bases). Germline values: CDR1 SGHTA, CDR2 FQGTGA. The CDR3 is 13 amino acids. Trimming shortened V by 4 bases and J by 2 bases, and 8 bases separated the two germline ends. The CDR3 DNA follows: TGTGCCAGCAGCTCGGGGGTCAACACTGAAGCTTTCTTT. Translating gives CASSSGVNTEAFF.

The rearrangement uses TRBV12-3 or TRBV12-4 and TRBJ2-3; D unresolved. Trimming shortened V by 1 base and J by 0 bases, and 11 bases separated the two germline ends. The CDR3 is 16 residues long. CDR3 nucleotides: TGTGCCAGCAGTTTAGGGTCCCCGGCAAGCACAGATACGCAGTATTTT. It is translated as CASSLGSPASTDTQYF.

The V gene is TRBV5-5, the J gene TRBJ1-1, with unresolved D. The germline V gene encodes CDR1 SGHKS and CDR2 YYEKEE (reference sequence). V lost 0 bases and J 0 bases, leaving 3 bases between the germline ends. The CDR3 is 13 amino acids. The CDR3 DNA sequence: TGTGCCAGCAGCTTGGACGTGAACACTGAAGCTTTCTTT. Translated, it gives CASSLDVNTEAFF.

This clonotype has just a few counts. The rearrangement links TRBV6-1 to TRBJ1-5; D gene uncertain. Germline CDR1 is MNHNS and CDR2 is SASEGT. This CDR3 comprises 13 residues. The V and J ends lost 6 bases and 0 bases respectively, with 6 bases between them. CDR3 residues: CASRADSNQPQHF. The CDR3 nucleotides are TGTGCCAGCAGGGCGGATAGCAATCAGCCCCAGCATTTT.